A selection of T cell receptor beta chains follows, all from one sample in a study of human versus mouse CDR3 diversity and MHC coevolution. Here immunoSEQ multiplex PCR was the method, and the copy in TCRdb shows in-frame clones only, minus some. The sample lists about 77,000 clones; about nine tenths were seen once. Sample: naive CD4+ T cells from blood. These receptors were taken from a person aged 30 to 70 in good health. Both conserved end residues are part of each CDR3. Each record gives: V gene, clone size, D gene, J gene, CDR3 protein, CDR3 DNA. D genes are given only for firm matches. Only some rows state a clone size, as once, few, many or a class for expanded clones.

>TRBV6-1|NA|TRBD1|TRBJ1-1
CASRAAGGTEAFF
TGTGCCAGCAGGGCTGCAGGGGGCACTGAAGCTTTCTTT
>TRBV2|NA|TRBD1|TRBJ1-1
CASIAGGEGTEAFF
TGTGCCAGCATAGCAGGGGGTGAGGGTACTGAAGCTTTCTTT
>TRBV5-4|NA|TRBD2|TRBJ2-3
CASSFSGVTDTQYF
TGTGCCAGCAGCTTTAGCGGGGTAACGGATACGCAGTATTTT
>TRBV14|once|NA|TRBJ1-6
CASSQGANLNSPLHF
TGTGCCAGCAGCCAAGGAGCTAACTTGAATTCACCCCTCCACTTT
>TRBV30|NA|NA|TRBJ1-3
CAARGGSGNTIYF
TGTGCCGCAAGGGGGGGATCTGGAAACACCATATATTTT
>TRBV28|NA|TRBD2|TRBJ2-5
CASRLAGNGEQYF
TGTGCCTCGAGACTAGCGGGAAACGGTGAGCAGTACTTC
>TRBV27|NA|NA|TRBJ2-1
CASSLLYTKDSNEQFF
TGTGCCAGCAGTTTATTGTACACCAAGGACTCCAATGAGCAGTTCTTC
>TRBV4-1|NA|TRBD2|TRBJ2-1
CASSQPTSGGAREQFF
TGCGCCAGCAGCCAGCCAACTAGCGGGGGGGCCCGGGAGCAGTTCTTC
>TRBV18|NA|TRBD2|TRBJ2-5
CASSQGLAGVTYQETQYF
TGTGCCAGCTCACAGGGACTAGCGGGAGTTACGTACCAAGAGACCCAGTACTTC
>TRBV6-1|NA|NA|TRBJ2-7
CASSQATHYEQYF
TGTGCCAGCAGTCAAGCAACTCACTACGAGCAGTACTTC
>TRBV7-9|NA|TRBD1|TRBJ2-1
CANRRGLDEQFF
TGTGCCAACCGCAGGGGGCTGGATGAGCAGTTCTTC